This is a list of T cell receptor beta chains from one sample in a study of blood T cells in healthy people across ages. TCRdb re-derived calls from the 5' RACE reads in MiXCR, one entry per CDR3 protein. The sample lists 790,000 or so distinct CDR3 sequences, 35% to 60% occurring once. Sequenced input: blood. Receptor source: a man older than 75 in good health. The CDR3 runs from the conserved cysteine through the conserved F or W. Each record gives: V gene, D gene, clone size, J gene, CDR3 protein, CDR3 DNA. A D gene is named only where the DNA matches it firmly. A clone size is listed for some rows: how often the clone was seen (once, few, many), or a class if it is expanded.

V: TRBV12-3/TRBV12-4
D: .
size: once
J: TRBJ2-3
CDR3: CASSLDSSADTQYF
DNA: TGTGCCAGCAGTTTAGACTCTTCGGCAGATACGCAGTATTTT

V: TRBV14
D: TRBD1
size: few
J: TRBJ2-7
CDR3: CASSQRTGDGEQYF
DNA: TGTGCCAGCAGCCAAAGGACAGGGGACGGCGAGCAGTACTTC

V: TRBV10-3
D: .
size: .
J: TRBJ2-1
CDR3: CAISPGDTRSNEQFF
DNA: TGTGCCATCAGTCCAGGGGACACTCGATCCAATGAGCAGTTCTTC

V: TRBV29-1
D: .
size: .
J: TRBJ2-7
CDR3: CSVGGRKSSYEQYF
DNA: TGCAGCGTTGGGGGGAGGAAGAGCTCCTACGAGCAGTACTTC

V: TRBV10-3
D: TRBD2
size: .
J: TRBJ2-5
CDR3: CAISESSLAGSHLETQYF
DNA: TGTGCCATCAGTGAGTCGAGCCTAGCGGGCTCCCACTTGGAGACCCAGTACTTC

V: TRBV7-6
D: .
size: .
J: TRBJ2-1
CDR3: CASSQRDDNEQFF
DNA: TGTGCCAGCAGTCAAAGGGACGACAATGAGCAGTTCTTC

V: TRBV28
D: TRBD1
size: .
J: TRBJ2-7
CDR3: CASSLTELGDRVHEQYF
DNA: TGTGCCAGCAGTTTAACCGAACTGGGGGACAGGGTACACGAGCAGTACTTC

V: TRBV18
D: .
size: .
J: TRBJ2-3
CDR3: CASLTRSPRPGTDTQYF
DNA: TGTGCCAGCTTGACGAGGAGTCCACGACCTGGCACAGATACGCAGTATTTT

V: TRBV25-1
D: TRBD2
size: .
J: TRBJ2-3
CDR3: CASSKGGETDTQYF
DNA: TGTGCCAGCTCCAAGGGAGGGGAAACAGATACGCAGTATTTT

V: TRBV5-6
D: TRBD1
size: .
J: TRBJ2-2
CDR3: CASSGQGTGELFF
DNA: TGTGCCAGCAGCGGACAGGGCACCGGGGAGCTGTTTTTT

V: TRBV10-3
D: .
size: few
J: TRBJ2-2
CDR3: CAISATGELFF
DNA: TGTGCCATCAGTGCCACCGGGGAGCTGTTTTTT

V: TRBV5-1
D: .
size: .
J: TRBJ1-5
CDR3: CASSLAVGGQPQHF
DNA: TGCGCCAGCAGCTTGGCCGTTGGAGGCCAGCCCCAGCATTTT

V: TRBV7-3
D: TRBD1
size: .
J: TRBJ2-1
CDR3: CASSSGTGTALNEQFF
DNA: TGTGCCAGCAGCTCGGGTACCGGGACAGCCCTCAATGAGCAGTTCTTC

V: TRBV11-2
D: .
size: .
J: TRBJ1-1
CDR3: CACSQERLNTEAFF
DNA: TGTGCCTGCAGTCAAGAACGGTTGAACACTGAAGCTTTCTTT

V: TRBV28
D: .
size: few
J: TRBJ2-1
CDR3: CATTGSRVYEQFF
DNA: TGTGCCACGACAGGCTCCAGGGTGTATGAGCAGTTCTTC

V: TRBV20-1
D: TRBD2
size: .
J: TRBJ2-5
CDR3: CSARVYRLAGGGLPIETQYF
DNA: TGCAGTGCTAGAGTTTATCGACTAGCGGGAGGGGGGCTTCCTATCGAGACCCAGTACTTC

V: TRBV30
D: TRBD2
size: .
J: TRBJ2-7
CDR3: CARRLAGGPYEQYF
DNA: TGTGCCCGCCGACTAGCGGGAGGACCCTACGAGCAGTACTTC

V: TRBV5-1
D: .
size: .
J: TRBJ1-1
CDR3: CASSLMGHQNTEAFF
DNA: TGCGCCAGCAGCTTAATGGGGCACCAGAACACTGAAGCTTTCTTT

V: TRBV6-1
D: TRBD2
size: .
J: TRBJ2-7
CDR3: CAGASGSYEQYF
DNA: TGTGCCGGGGCTAGCGGATCCTACGAGCAGTACTTC

V: TRBV7-9
D: .
size: .
J: TRBJ2-1
CDR3: CASSLDWTTYNEQFF
DNA: TGTGCCAGCAGCTTAGACTGGACCACCTACAATGAGCAGTTCTTC

V: TRBV12-3/TRBV12-4
D: .
size: few
J: TRBJ2-1
CDR3: CASSFPTNNEQFF
DNA: TGTGCCAGCAGTTTCCCTACGAACAATGAGCAGTTCTTC

V: TRBV6-2/TRBV6-3
D: TRBD2
size: .
J: TRBJ2-1
CDR3: CASSQTLAGGLNEQFF
DNA: TGTGCCAGCAGTCAAACCCTAGCGGGAGGGCTGAATGAGCAGTTCTTC